Listed below are T cell receptor beta chains from one sample, sequenced in a study of blood T cells in healthy people across ages. TCRdb re-called the 5' RACE reads with MiXCR, one entry per CDR3 protein. The sample shows hundreds of thousands of distinct CDR3 sequences, 55% to 65% of them seen only once. Sequenced input: blood. These receptors all come from a man in his thirties or forties in good health. Each CDR3 is given with its conserved first and last residue. D genes are given only for firm matches. Rows may omit the clone size; those that give it use once, few, many or a size class.

>TRBJ2-5|.|TRBV30|TRBD2
TGTGCCTGGAGTTTGATAGCGGGGCAAGAGACCCAGTACTTC
CAWSLIAGQETQYF
>TRBJ2-1|.|TRBV20-1|.
TGCAGTGCTAGAGTCGATACTAGGGGGGGTTACAATGAGCAGTTCTTC
CSARVDTRGGYNEQFF
>TRBJ2-1|few|TRBV4-2|TRBD2
TGTGCCAGCAGCCAAGATAGCGGGGGGGTTTACAATGAGCAGTTCTTC
CASSQDSGGVYNEQFF
>TRBJ2-3|.|TRBV15|.
TGTGCCACCAGCAGAGGTGATCCTAGCACAGATACGCAGTATTTT
CATSRGDPSTDTQYF
>TRBJ2-2|once|TRBV2|.
TGTGCCAGCAGGGTTGCCGGGGAGCTGTTTTTT
CASRVAGELFF
>TRBJ2-1|.|TRBV4-2|TRBD1
TGTGCCAGCAGCCAAAGACAGGGCGGTCAGTTCTTC
CASSQRQGGQFF
>TRBJ1-4|.|TRBV4-3|TRBD1
TGCGCCAGCAGCCAAAGTCAGGGGAGGGGGCTTAATGAAAAACTGTTTTTT
CASSQSQGRGLNEKLFF
>TRBJ1-5|.|TRBV12-3/TRBV12-4|.
TGTGCCAGCAGCCCTGTGGACGGTAGCAATCAGCCCCAGCATTTT
CASSPVDGSNQPQHF
>TRBJ2-7|few|TRBV12-3/TRBV12-4|.
TGTGCCAGCAGTTTTGGGGGGCCGCCCTACGAGCAGTACTTC
CASSFGGPPYEQYF
>TRBJ1-2|.|TRBV6-6|.
TGTGCCAGCAGAACCGGCGAGGGGCCTAACTATGGCTACACCTTC
CASRTGEGPNYGYTF
>TRBJ2-7|.|TRBV29-1|TRBD1
TGCAGCGTTGGACAGGGGGGGTCCGACGAGCAGTACTTC
CSVGQGGSDEQYF
>TRBJ2-7|.|TRBV20-1|.
TGCAGTGCTAGATCGGACGGTCCGTGGGCCTACGAGCAGTACTTC
CSARSDGPWAYEQYF
>TRBJ1-2|.|TRBV12-3/TRBV12-4|.
TGTGCCAGCAGTCCACAGCGGGTTTACACCTTC
CASSPQRVYTF
>TRBJ2-3|.|TRBV6-5|TRBD2
TGTGCCAGCAGTTACTTTGGCTGGGAGGGCGCAGATACGCAGTATTTT
CASSYFGWEGADTQYF
>TRBJ1-6|.|TRBV10-3|.
TGTGCCATCAGTGAGCCATACCTGGCAGGCACCTATAATTCACCCCTCCACTTT
CAISEPYLAGTYNSPLHF